This TCR beta chain comes out of a study of human T cells and chemical hapten exposure. Study-level background: Patches that contained 0.01% DPC were applied to the upper back and read at 6 days.

As for time point: patch test 1, 2 weeks after DPC sensitization. This sample's treatment: therapeutic diphenylcyclopropenone sensitization with weekly scalp DPC. Total RNA was extracted from unfractionated whole blood. This clonotype was picked up many times. As yet, its antigen is unknown. TCRdb reanalysed the RACE reads using MiXCR and keeps one entry per CDR3 protein. The sample yields 40,000 to 50,000 distinct CDR3 sequences, over 3.5% seen once. This CDR3 comprises 14 residues. V was shortened by 4 bases and J by 5 bases, with 14 bases between the two germline ends. Germline loops: CDR1 SGHTA, CDR2 FQGNSA. Study conclusions and caveats: PT1 expanded TCR numbers rose with patch test score.

The sample here was whole blood, taken in connection with sensitization to the hapten diphenylcyclopropenone (DPC). This TCR came from a man aged 45-60 years with alopecia areata. Some clones in this sample may be carry-over from other donors' samples. This rearrangement joins TRBV7-2 to TRBJ2-5; D assignment may be TRBD1 or TRBD2 (6 bases each). CDR3 in amino acids: CASSSVGGTETQYF. The CDR3 nucleotides read TGTGCCAGCAGCTCAGTAGGGGGGACGGAGACCCAGTACTTC.